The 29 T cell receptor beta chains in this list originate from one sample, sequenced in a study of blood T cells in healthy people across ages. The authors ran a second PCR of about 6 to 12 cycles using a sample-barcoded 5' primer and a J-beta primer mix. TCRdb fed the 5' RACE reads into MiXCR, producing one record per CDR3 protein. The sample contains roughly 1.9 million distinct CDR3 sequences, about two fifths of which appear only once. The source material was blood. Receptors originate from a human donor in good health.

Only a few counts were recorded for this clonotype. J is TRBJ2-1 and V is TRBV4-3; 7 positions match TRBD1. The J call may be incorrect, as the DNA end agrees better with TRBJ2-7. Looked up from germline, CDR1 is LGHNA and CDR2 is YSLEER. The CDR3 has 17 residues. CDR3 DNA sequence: TGCGCCAGCAGCCAAGGCCTCGGACAGGAGTCCTACAATGAGCAGTACTTC. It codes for CASSQGLGQESYNEQYF.

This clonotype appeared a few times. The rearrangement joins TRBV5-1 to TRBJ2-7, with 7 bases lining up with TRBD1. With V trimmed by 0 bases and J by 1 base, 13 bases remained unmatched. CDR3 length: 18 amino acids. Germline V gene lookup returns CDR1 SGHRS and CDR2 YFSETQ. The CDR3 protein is CASSLAGTATLISYEQYF. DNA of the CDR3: TGCGCCAGCAGCTTGGCCGGGACAGCCACTTTAATTTCCTACGAGCAGTACTTC.

The CDR3 sequence: CSVVRALGHTGSTDTQYF. The CDR3 DNA follows: TGCAGCGTCGTTCGTGCCCTAGGACATACGGGAAGCACAGATACGCAGTATTTT. V usage is TRBV29-1 and J usage is TRBJ2-3; D possibly matches TRBD1 or TRBD2 (5 bases each). Germline CDR1 reads SQVTM; CDR2 reads ANQGSEA. The V and J ends lost 6 bases and 0 bases respectively, with 25 bases between them. There are 18 residues in the CDR3.

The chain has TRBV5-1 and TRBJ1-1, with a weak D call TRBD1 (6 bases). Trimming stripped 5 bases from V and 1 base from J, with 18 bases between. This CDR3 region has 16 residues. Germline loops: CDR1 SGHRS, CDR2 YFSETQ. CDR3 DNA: TGCGCCAGCAGTTGGCGGGCAGGGGAGACGAACACTGAAGCTTTCTTT. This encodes CASSWRAGETNTEAFF.

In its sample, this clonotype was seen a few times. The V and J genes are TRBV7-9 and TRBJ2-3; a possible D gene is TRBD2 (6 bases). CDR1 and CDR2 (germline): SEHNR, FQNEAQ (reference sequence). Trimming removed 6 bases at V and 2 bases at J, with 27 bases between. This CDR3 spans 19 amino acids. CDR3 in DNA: TGTGCCAGCAGACCTCGGAGGCGGGGCCGGGACCAAGACACAGATACGCAGTATTTT. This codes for CASRPRRRGRDQDTDTQYF. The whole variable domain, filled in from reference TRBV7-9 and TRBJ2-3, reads DTGVSQNPRHKITKRGQNVTFRCDPISEHNRLYWYRQTLGQGPEFLTYFQNEAQLEKSRLLSDRFSAERPKGSFSTLEIQRTEQGDSAMYLCASRPRRRGRDQDTDTQYFGPGTRLTVL.

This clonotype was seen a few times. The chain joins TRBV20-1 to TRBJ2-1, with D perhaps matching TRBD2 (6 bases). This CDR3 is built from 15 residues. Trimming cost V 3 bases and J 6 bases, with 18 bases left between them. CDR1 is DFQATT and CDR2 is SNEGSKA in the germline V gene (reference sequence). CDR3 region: CSARGLESGGNEQFF. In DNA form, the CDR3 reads TGCAGTGCTAGGGGGCTAGAGTCCGGGGGCAATGAGCAGTTCTTC.

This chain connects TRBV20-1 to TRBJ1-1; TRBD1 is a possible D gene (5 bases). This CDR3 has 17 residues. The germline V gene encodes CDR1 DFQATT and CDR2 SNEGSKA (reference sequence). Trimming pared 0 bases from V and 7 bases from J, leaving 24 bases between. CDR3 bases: TGCAGTGCTAGAGATCTCTATCATAGGGGTATCGGCGGTGAAGCTTTCTTT. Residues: CSARDLYHRGIGGEAFF.

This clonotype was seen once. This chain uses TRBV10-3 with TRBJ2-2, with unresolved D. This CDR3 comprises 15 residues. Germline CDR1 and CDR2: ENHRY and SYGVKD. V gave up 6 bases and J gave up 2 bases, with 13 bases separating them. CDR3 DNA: TGTGCCATCAGGGAGCGTATGACTAACACCGGGGAGCTGTTTTTT. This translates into CAIRERMTNTGELFF.

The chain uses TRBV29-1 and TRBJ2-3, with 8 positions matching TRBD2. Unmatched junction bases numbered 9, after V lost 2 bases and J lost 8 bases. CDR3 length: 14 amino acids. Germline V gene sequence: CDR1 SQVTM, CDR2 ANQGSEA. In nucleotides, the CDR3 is TGCAGCGTTGAACGGGGGGGCCCCCCAGGTACGCAGTATTTT. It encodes CSVERGGPPGTQYF.

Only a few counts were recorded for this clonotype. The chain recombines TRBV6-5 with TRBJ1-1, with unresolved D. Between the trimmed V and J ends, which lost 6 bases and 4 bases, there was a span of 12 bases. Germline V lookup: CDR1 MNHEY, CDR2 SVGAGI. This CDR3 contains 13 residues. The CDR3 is CASSPGVPTEAFF. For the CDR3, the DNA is TGTGCCAGCAGCCCCGGGGTCCCCACTGAAGCTTTCTTT.

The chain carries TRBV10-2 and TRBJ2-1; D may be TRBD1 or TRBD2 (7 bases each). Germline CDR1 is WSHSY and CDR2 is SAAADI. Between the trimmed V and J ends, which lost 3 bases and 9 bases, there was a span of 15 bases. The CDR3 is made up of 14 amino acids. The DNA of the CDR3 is TGCGCCAGCAGTGACAGGGGGGGACTTAGTGAGCAGTTCTTC. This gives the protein CASSDRGGLSEQFF.

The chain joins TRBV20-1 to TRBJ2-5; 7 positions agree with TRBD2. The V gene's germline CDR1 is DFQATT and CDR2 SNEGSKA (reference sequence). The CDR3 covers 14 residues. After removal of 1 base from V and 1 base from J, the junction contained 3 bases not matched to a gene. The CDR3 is CSARVPSGQETQYF. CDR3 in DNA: TGCAGTGCTAGAGTACCTAGCGGCCAAGAGACCCAGTACTTC.

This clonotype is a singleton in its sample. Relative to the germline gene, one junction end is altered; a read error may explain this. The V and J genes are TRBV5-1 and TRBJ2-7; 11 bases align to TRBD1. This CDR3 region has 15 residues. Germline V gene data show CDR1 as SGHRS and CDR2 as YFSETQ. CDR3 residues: CAGSWGTGGNYEQYF. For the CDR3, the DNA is TGCGCCGGCAGCTGGGGGACAGGGGGGAACTACGAGCAGTACTTC.

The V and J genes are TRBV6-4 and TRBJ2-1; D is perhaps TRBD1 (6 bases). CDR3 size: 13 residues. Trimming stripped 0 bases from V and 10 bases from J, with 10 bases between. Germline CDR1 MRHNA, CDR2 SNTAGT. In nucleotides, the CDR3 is TGTGCCAGCAGTGACTCGGGACACGACGAGCAGTTCTTC. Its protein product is CASSDSGHDEQFF.

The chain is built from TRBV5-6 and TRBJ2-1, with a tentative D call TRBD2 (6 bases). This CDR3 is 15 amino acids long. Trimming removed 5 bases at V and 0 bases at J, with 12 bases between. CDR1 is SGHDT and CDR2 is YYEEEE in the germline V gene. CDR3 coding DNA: TGTGCCAGCAGTTCGGGACTCCACTCCTACAATGAGCAGTTCTTC. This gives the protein CASSSGLHSYNEQFF.

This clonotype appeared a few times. CDR3 amino acids: CSAASGGHIRNEQFF. DNA for the CDR3: TGCAGTGCCGCAAGCGGGGGTCACATACGCAATGAGCAGTTCTTC. This chain connects TRBV20-1 to TRBJ2-1; 8 bases are a match to TRBD2. The V gene end was trimmed by 6 bases and the J gene end by 6 bases; junction bases not matched to a gene: 13. CDR1 DFQATT and CDR2 SNEGSKA come from the germline V gene (reference sequence). The CDR3 length is 15 residues.

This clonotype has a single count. CDR3 nucleotide sequence: TGTGCCAGCAGGGGCCCTGGACTAGCGGGGGGATACGAGCAGTACTTC. Encoded protein: CASRGPGLAGGYEQYF. The V and J genes are TRBV2 and TRBJ2-7; TRBD2 agrees at 14 bases. Germline CDR1 SNHLY, CDR2 FYNNEI. Trimming took 6 bases from V and 4 from J; bases not matched to a gene: 8. The CDR3 loop spans 16 amino acids.

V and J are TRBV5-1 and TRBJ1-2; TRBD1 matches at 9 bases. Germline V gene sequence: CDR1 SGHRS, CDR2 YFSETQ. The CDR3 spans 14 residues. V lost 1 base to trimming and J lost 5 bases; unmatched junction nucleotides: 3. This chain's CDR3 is CASSLTGGKYGYTF. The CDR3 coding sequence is TGCGCCAGCAGCTTGACAGGGGGCAAATATGGCTACACCTTC.

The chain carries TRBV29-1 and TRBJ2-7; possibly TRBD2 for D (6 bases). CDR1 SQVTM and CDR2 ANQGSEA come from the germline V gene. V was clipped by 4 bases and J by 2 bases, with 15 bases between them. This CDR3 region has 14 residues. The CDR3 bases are TGCAGCGTTGTTGGGCAGGGAGGCCCCTACGAGCAGTACTTC. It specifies CSVVGQGGPYEQYF.

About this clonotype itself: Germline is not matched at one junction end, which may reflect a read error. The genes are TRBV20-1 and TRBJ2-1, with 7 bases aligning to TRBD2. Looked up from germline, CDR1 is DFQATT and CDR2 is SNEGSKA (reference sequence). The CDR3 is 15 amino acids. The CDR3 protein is CSARVGGSSYNEQFF. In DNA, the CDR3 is TGCAGCGCTAGAGTGGGCGGGAGTTCCTACAATGAGCAGTTCTTC.

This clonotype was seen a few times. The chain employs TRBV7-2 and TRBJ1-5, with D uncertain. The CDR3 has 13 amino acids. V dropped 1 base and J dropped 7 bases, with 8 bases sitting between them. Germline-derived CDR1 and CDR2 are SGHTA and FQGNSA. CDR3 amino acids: CASSLEVWQPQHF. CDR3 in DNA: TGTGCCAGCAGCTTAGAGGTCTGGCAGCCCCAGCATTTT.

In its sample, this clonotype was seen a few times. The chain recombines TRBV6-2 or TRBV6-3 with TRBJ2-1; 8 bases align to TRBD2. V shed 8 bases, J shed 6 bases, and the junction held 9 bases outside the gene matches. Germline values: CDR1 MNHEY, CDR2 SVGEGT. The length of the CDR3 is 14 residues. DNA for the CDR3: TGTGCCAGCGGTAGACTAGCGCACGGCAATGAGCAGTTCTTC. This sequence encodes CASGRLAHGNEQFF.

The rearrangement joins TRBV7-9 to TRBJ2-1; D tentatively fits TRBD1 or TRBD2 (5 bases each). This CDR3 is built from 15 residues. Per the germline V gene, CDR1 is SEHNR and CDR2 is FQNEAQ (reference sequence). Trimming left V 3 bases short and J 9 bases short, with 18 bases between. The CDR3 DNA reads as TGTGCCAGCAGCTTGGAACAATCAGGGAGACGTGAGCAGTTCTTC. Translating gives CASSLEQSGRREQFF.

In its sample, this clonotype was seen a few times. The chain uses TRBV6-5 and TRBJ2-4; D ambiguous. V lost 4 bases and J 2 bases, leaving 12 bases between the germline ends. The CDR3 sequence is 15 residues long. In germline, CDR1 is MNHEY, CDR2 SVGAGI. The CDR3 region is CASSFPTATKNIQYF. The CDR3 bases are TGTGCCAGCAGTTTCCCCACGGCTACCAAAAACATTCAGTACTTC.

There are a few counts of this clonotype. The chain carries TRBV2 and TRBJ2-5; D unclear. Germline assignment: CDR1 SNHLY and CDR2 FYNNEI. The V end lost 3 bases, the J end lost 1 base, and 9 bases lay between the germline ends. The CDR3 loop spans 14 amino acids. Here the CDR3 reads CASSDGRSQETQYF. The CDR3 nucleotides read TGTGCCAGCAGTGACGGGCGGAGCCAAGAGACCCAGTACTTC. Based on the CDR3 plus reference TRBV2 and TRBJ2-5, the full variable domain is EPEVTQTPSHQVTQMGQEVILRCVPISNHLYFYWYRQILGQKVEFLVSFYNNEISEKSEIFDDQFSVERPDGSNFTLKIRSTKLEDSAMYFCASSDGRSQETQYFGPGTRLLVL.

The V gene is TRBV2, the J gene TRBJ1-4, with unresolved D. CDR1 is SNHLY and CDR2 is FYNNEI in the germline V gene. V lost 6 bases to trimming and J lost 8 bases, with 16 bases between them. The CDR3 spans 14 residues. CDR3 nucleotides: TGTGCCAGCAGAGTACGAAGGACGGTCGAAAAACTGTTTTTT. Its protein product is CASRVRRTVEKLFF. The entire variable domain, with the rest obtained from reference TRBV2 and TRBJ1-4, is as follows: EPEVTQTPSHQVTQMGQEVILRCVPISNHLYFYWYRQILGQKVEFLVSFYNNEISEKSEIFDDQFSVERPDGSNFTLKIRSTKLEDSAMYFCASRVRRTVEKLFFGSGTQLSVL.

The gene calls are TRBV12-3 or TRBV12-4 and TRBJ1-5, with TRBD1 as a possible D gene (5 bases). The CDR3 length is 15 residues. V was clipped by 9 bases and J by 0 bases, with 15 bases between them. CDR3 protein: CASSTRGSSNQPQHF. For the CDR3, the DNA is TGTGCCAGTTCAACTCGGGGCAGTAGCAATCAGCCCCAGCATTTT.

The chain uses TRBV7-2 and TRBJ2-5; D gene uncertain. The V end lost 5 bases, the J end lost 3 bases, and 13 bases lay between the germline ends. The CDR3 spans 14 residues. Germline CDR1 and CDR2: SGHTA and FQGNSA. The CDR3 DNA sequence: TGTGCCAGCAGCCTCCGGACCCCGGAAGAGACCCAGTACTTC. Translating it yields CASSLRTPEETQYF.

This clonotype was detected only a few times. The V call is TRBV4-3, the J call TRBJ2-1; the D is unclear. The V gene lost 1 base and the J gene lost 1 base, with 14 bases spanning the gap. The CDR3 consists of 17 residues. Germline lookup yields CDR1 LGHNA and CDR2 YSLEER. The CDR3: CASSQGGRAESYNEQFF. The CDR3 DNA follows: TGCGCCAGCAGCCAAGGAGGAAGGGCAGAGTCCTACAATGAGCAGTTCTTC.